This is a list of T cell receptor beta chains from one sample in a study of OX40 agonist ivuxolimab in advanced cancers. Assay used: immunoSEQ multiplex PCR; TCRdb lists only in-frame clones, some missing. The sample includes 55,000 to 65,000 clones, roughly 81% of them seen just once. This specimen consisted of CD4+ or CD8+ T cells sorted from blood, obtained in a trial of the OX40 agonist ivuxolimab. Every receptor here comes from an adult with an advanced solid tumor such as melanoma, head and neck, liver or kidney cancer. CDR3s include the opening cysteine and the closing phenylalanine or tryptophan. Each record gives: J gene, D gene, clone size, V gene, CDR3 DNA, CDR3 protein. D genes are given only for firm matches. The size of a clone is reported for some rows only, either as once, few or many, or as a class for expanded clones.

TRBJ2-1 | . | . | TRBV13 | TGTGCCAGCAGCTTAGCACCCCAAAGGAGCTCCTACAATGAGCAGTTCTTC | CASSLAPQRSSYNEQFF
TRBJ2-2 | . | . | TRBV4-3 | TGCGCCAGCAGCAGAAGCAGTACCGGGGAGCTGTTTTTT | CASSRSSTGELFF
TRBJ2-3 | TRBD1 | . | TRBV5-1 | TGCGCCAGCGGCCCGGACAGGACAGATACGCAGTATTTT | CASGPDRTDTQYF
TRBJ1-1 | TRBD1 | once | TRBV10-3 | TGTGCCTCGTTTAGGGGGCCTCCTAACACTGAAGCTTTCTTT | CASFRGPPNTEAFF
TRBJ1-4 | . | . | TRBV7-9 | TGTGCCAGCAGCTTTGGTGGGAGTGAAAAACTGTTTTTT | CASSFGGSEKLFF
TRBJ1-1 | TRBD1 | . | TRBV11-2 | TGTGCCAGCAGCCCAGGGGTAGGGGGCGAGAACACTGAAGCTTTCTTT | CASSPGVGGENTEAFF
TRBJ2-5 | TRBD1 | . | TRBV7-2 | TGTGCCAGCAGCTTAGACAGGGGGCGTGAGACCCAGTACTTC | CASSLDRGRETQYF
TRBJ2-2 | . | . | TRBV18 | TGTGCCAGCTCACCAAGGGACGCCACCGGGGAGCTGTTTTTT | CASSPRDATGELFF
TRBJ2-5 | . | . | TRBV5-4 | TGTGCCAGCAGCTCAGGGGATGGAGAGACCCAGTACTTC | CASSSGDGETQYF
TRBJ2-7 | . | . | TRBV28 | TGTGCCAGCAGTACCGAGTTGGCCGGCGAGCAGTACTTC | CASSTELAGEQYF
TRBJ1-6 | TRBD1 | few | TRBV5-1 | TGCGCCAGCAGCTTAGGACAGGCCTCACCGAATTCACCCCTCCACTTT | CASSLGQASPNSPLHF
TRBJ2-3 | TRBD2 | . | TRBV5-4 | TGTGCCAGCAGCCTCGGACTAGCGGGAGTAATCCGTGCAGATACGCAGTATTTT | CASSLGLAGVIRADTQYF
TRBJ2-3 | . | once | TRBV11-2 | TGTGCCAGCAGCTTAGGACGGGGCCAGAGCACAGATACGCAGTATTTT | CASSLGRGQSTDTQYF
TRBJ1-2 | . | few | TRBV5-4 | TGTGCCAGCAGCTTGGCGGCAGGCTATGGCTACACCTTC | CASSLAAGYGYTF
TRBJ2-5 | . | . | TRBV2 | TGTGCCAGCAGTGAAGCAGGAGGGCATCGAGAGACCCAGTACTTC | CASSEAGGHRETQYF
TRBJ2-5 | . | . | TRBV18 | TGTGCCAGCTCACCGAACCAAGAGACCCAGTACTTC | CASSPNQETQYF
TRBJ1-4 | . | . | TRBV30 | TGTGCCTGGAGCCGCAATGAAAAACTGTTTTTT | CAWSRNEKLFF
TRBJ2-3 | . | . | TRBV30 | TGTGCCTGGAGTCTAAACGGGGTTGGAGATACGCAGTATTTT | CAWSLNGVGDTQYF
TRBJ1-2 | TRBD1 | . | TRBV5-1 | TGCGCCAGCAGCTTGGGACAGGGAAACTATGGCTACACCTTC | CASSLGQGNYGYTF
TRBJ2-3 | TRBD2 | few | TRBV9 | TGTGCCAGCAGCGCAGTGGGACTAGCGGCCACAGATACGCAGTATTTT | CASSAVGLAATDTQYF
TRBJ1-3 | . | . | TRBV29-1 | TGCAGCGTTGAAACAGGCAGCTCTGGAAACACCATATATTTT | CSVETGSSGNTIYF
TRBJ2-7 | . | . | TRBV9 | TGTGCCAGCAGCGTAGGCGACGGAGACTACGAGCAGTACTTC | CASSVGDGDYEQYF
TRBJ1-1 | . | . | TRBV16 | TGTGCCAGCAGGCCAGGGGAGGGGATTGAAGCTTTCTTT | CASRPGEGIEAFF
TRBJ1-3 | . | . | TRBV2 | TGTGCCAGCATACAGGGACTAGGAAACACCATATATTTT | CASIQGLGNTIYF
TRBJ1-1 | . | once | TRBV7-8 | TGTGCCAGCAGCTTGACGACAGGAGCAACTGAAGCTTTCTTT | CASSLTTGATEAFF
TRBJ2-5 | TRBD1 | . | TRBV7-2 | TGTGCCAGCAGCCCGGGGACAGACCAAGAGACCCAGTACTTC | CASSPGTDQETQYF
TRBJ2-1 | . | . | TRBV5-6 | TGTGCCAGCAGCAAAGAAGGTAACAATGAGCAGTTCTTC | CASSKEGNNEQFF
TRBJ2-3 | TRBD1 | . | TRBV10-3 | TGTGCCATCAATTGGGGACAGGGGAGCACAGATACGCAGTATTTT | CAINWGQGSTDTQYF
TRBJ2-1 | . | . | TRBV21-1 | TGTGCCAGCAGCAATGAGGGAGTGAACAATGAGCAGTTCTTC | CASSNEGVNNEQFF
TRBJ2-1 | . | once | TRBV28 | TGTGCCAGTACCGGGGCCAAAGATTACAATGAGCAGTTCTTC | CASTGAKDYNEQFF
TRBJ2-1 | . | . | TRBV6-5 | TGTGCCAGCAGTCGATCCGGGACTTCCTACAATGAGCAGTTCTTC | CASSRSGTSYNEQFF
TRBJ2-7 | . | . | TRBV15 | TGTGCCACCAGCAGAGATCCGCAGGTAGACGAGCAGTACTTC | CATSRDPQVDEQYF
TRBJ2-7 | . | few | TRBV5-1 | TGCGCCAGCAGCTTGGCCGTTGGAATATACGAGCAGTACTTC | CASSLAVGIYEQYF
TRBJ2-7 | TRBD1 | . | TRBV2 | TGTGCCAGCAGCAGCCGGGACAGCTCGGACGAGCAGTACTTC | CASSSRDSSDEQYF
TRBJ2-3 | . | . | TRBV28 | TGTGCCAGCAGTTCCAGAACAGATACGCAGTATTTT | CASSSRTDTQYF
TRBJ1-2 | TRBD1 | . | TRBV7-2 | TGTGCCAGCAGCCGGACAGGGAGCTATGGCTACACCTTC | CASSRTGSYGYTF